These 7 T cell receptor beta chains were all obtained from the same sample, sequenced in a study of regulatory T cells in long-lasting Graves disease. Time point described: persistent/refractory GD, antithyroid drugs over 5 years with positive TRAb. PBMC RNA served as the TCR library source. Construction of TCR beta libraries relied on iRepertoire HTBI primers and on Arm-PCR targeting CDR3 regions. MiXCR was run by TCRdb on the multiplex PCR reads, yielding one entry per CDR3 protein. In the table there are about 310,000 distinct CDR3 sequences, 22% of which are singletons. The source material was peripheral blood mononuclear cells (PBMCs), sampled when the disease was refractory, from a patient treated with antithyroid drugs. The receptors derive from a female donor with Graves disease.

V gene TRBV20-1 combines with J gene TRBJ2-3; TRBD2 matches at 9 bases. Germline lookup yields CDR1 DFQATT and CDR2 SNEGSKA (reference sequence). Trimming took 4 bases from V and 5 from J; bases not matched to a gene: 10. The CDR3 has 15 amino acids. This CDR3 reads CSATIAGADGDTQYF. CDR3 DNA: TGCAGTGCTACCATAGCGGGAGCGGATGGAGATACGCAGTATTTT.

J is TRBJ1-1 and V is TRBV18; 9 nucleotides align to TRBD1. The germline V gene encodes CDR1 KGHSH and CDR2 LQKENI. V gave up 3 bases and J gave up 6 bases; unmatched junction bases: 8. The CDR3 is 15 amino acids. The CDR3 sequence is CASSPPGQGRSEAFF. In DNA, the CDR3 is TGTGCCAGCTCACCGCCCGGACAGGGGAGATCTGAAGCTTTCTTT.

The sample holds many counts of this clonotype. This sequence joins TRBV29-1 and TRBJ1-1, with D maybe TRBD1 (6 bases). V shed 4 bases and J shed 5 bases, with 11 bases lying between them. Looked up from germline, CDR1 is SQVTM and CDR2 is ANQGSEA. The CDR3 contains 12 residues. The CDR3: CSVGEGVTEAFF. DNA of the CDR3: TGCAGCGTTGGGGAGGGGGTTACTGAAGCTTTCTTT.

The genes are TRBV19 and TRBJ2-6; 8 positions match TRBD1. Germline V gives CDR1 LNHDA, CDR2 SQIVND (reference sequence). CDR3 length equals 17 residues. V gave up 5 bases and J gave up 0 bases; unmatched junction bases: 6. The CDR3 nucleotides read TGTGCCAGTAGTGAGACAGGGGTAGACTCTGGGGCCAACGTCCTGACTTTC. It translates to CASSETGVDSGANVLTF.

This clonotype has ten or more counts. The rearrangement links TRBV30 to TRBJ1-2; the D is unclear. Germline CDR1 GTSNPN, CDR2 SVGIG (reference sequence). The CDR3 length is 13 residues. Deletions cut 4 bases from V and 2 bases from J, with 11 bases between. Here the CDR3 reads CAWTEQTNYGYTF. The CDR3 bases are TGTGCCTGGACCGAACAGACCAACTATGGCTACACCTTC.

The V call is TRBV27, the J call TRBJ1-5, with a weak D call TRBD1 (5 bases). Between the trimmed V and J ends, which lost 4 bases and 9 bases, there was a span of 13 bases. Germline V gives CDR1 MNHEY, CDR2 SMNVEV (reference sequence). This CDR3 contains 13 residues. As DNA, the CDR3 is TGTGCCAGCAGTTGGGACGGGGAGCGGCCCCAGCATTTT. It yields the protein CASSWDGERPQHF.

In this sample, this clonotype turned up many times. The V call is TRBV4-3, the J call TRBJ1-2; D not resolved. Germline assignment: CDR1 LGHNA and CDR2 YSLEER. The ends were cut back, 0 bases at V and 4 bases at J, with 9 bases in the middle. This CDR3 comprises 14 residues. The CDR3 DNA sequence: TGCGCCAGCAGCCAAGACTCAGGAGTCTATGGCTACACCTTC. This gives the protein CASSQDSGVYGYTF.